The 29 T cell receptor beta chains given below trace back to one sample, sequenced in a study of T cell changes during pregnancy in multiple sclerosis. Measured with immunoSEQ multiplex PCR; TCRdb has only the in-frame clones, and not every one. The sample holds over 60,000 clones; 96% are singletons and the top ten take around 2.5%. The source material was CD8+ T cells from peripheral blood mononuclear cells, sampled after pregnancy. These TCRs come from a female donor with multiple sclerosis, enrolled in a pregnancy study.

This rearrangement joins TRBV6-1 to TRBJ2-1; 9 bases align to TRBD1. The J segment lost 8 bases and the V segment lost 4 bases, leaving 3 bases of the junction unmatched. The CDR3 is made up of 13 amino acids. Germline CDR1 is MNHNS and CDR2 is SASEGT. CDR3 protein: CASSVDRGDEQFF. In nucleotides, the CDR3 is TGTGCCAGCAGTGTGGACAGGGGTGATGAGCAGTTCTTC.

V and J are TRBV28 and TRBJ2-1; possible D gene TRBD2, 6 bases. V lost 4 bases to trimming and J lost 3 bases, with 7 bases between them. The CDR3 has 13 amino acids. Per germline, CDR1 MDHEN and CDR2 SYDVKM. CDR3 sequence reads: CASSSDYYNEQFF. The CDR3 nucleotides read TGTGCCAGCAGTTCGGACTACTACAATGAGCAGTTCTTC.

The chain carries TRBV7-3 and TRBJ2-5, with D unresolved. Germline V lookup: CDR1 SGHTA, CDR2 FQGTGA. The V end lost 2 bases, the J end lost 2 bases, and 6 bases lay between the germline ends. This CDR3 has 13 amino acids. The CDR3 DNA reads TGTGCCAGCAGCTTACTACCACAAGAGACCCAGTACTTC. It is translated as CASSLLPQETQYF.

Concerning this clone itself: Germline is not matched at one junction end, which may reflect a read error. The chain uses TRBV10-3 and TRBJ2-7; TRBD1 agrees at 8 bases. This CDR3 comprises 14 residues. Germline V CDR1 and CDR2: ENHRY, SYGVKD. Here the CDR3 reads CAIPPGTGSFEQYF. CDR3 sequence (DNA): TGTGCGATCCCCCCGGGGACAGGTTCCTTCGAGCAGTACTTC.

The rearrangement joins TRBV29-1 to TRBJ1-1; D may be TRBD1 (5 bases). V lost 8 bases to trimming and J lost 1 base, with 11 bases between them. Looked up from germline, CDR1 is SQVTM and CDR2 is ANQGSEA. This CDR3 spans 12 amino acids. CDR3 bases: TGCAGCACCCAGGGAAAGAACACTGAAGCTTTCTTT. This codes for CSTQGKNTEAFF.

DNA of the CDR3: TGTGCCAGCAGCCCAGGGGTCACCTACGAGCAGTACTTC. This translates into CASSPGVTYEQYF. The chain joins TRBV6-5 to TRBJ2-5, with D maybe TRBD1 (6 bases). The DNA end is a closer match to TRBJ2-7, so the J assignment may be wrong. This CDR3 is built from 13 residues. The V gene's germline CDR1 is MNHEY and CDR2 SVGAGI.

The chain recombines TRBV27 with TRBJ2-7; 9 bases map to TRBD2. The V gene's germline CDR1 is MNHEY and CDR2 SMNVEV (reference sequence). After removal of 3 bases from V and 2 bases from J, the junction contained 11 bases not matched to a gene. The CDR3 spans 17 residues. The CDR3 sequence is CASSFQPGTSLPYEQYF. The CDR3 DNA is TGTGCCAGCAGTTTTCAACCTGGGACTAGCCTTCCCTACGAGCAGTACTTC.

The gene calls are TRBV6-1 and TRBJ1-2; 8 nucleotides line up with TRBD1. V dropped 1 base and J dropped 2; count of bases not matched to a gene: 9. The CDR3 runs to 17 residues. From germline, CDR1 is MNHNS and CDR2 SASEGT. The CDR3 nucleotides are TGTGCCAGCAGTGAAGGGTGGACAGGGCACCTGAACTATGGCTACACCTTC. It encodes CASSEGWTGHLNYGYTF.

The V gene is TRBV20-1, the J gene TRBJ1-4, with D hard to call. The CDR3 runs 11 residues. Trimming removed 1 base at V and 6 bases at J, with 3 bases between. Germline CDR1 is DFQATT and CDR2 is SNEGSKA (reference sequence). CDR3 sequence: CSARVYEKLFF. CDR3 sequence (DNA): TGCAGTGCTAGAGTATATGAAAAACTGTTTTTT.

Only a few counts were recorded for this clone. This chain connects TRBV4-1 to TRBJ1-1; D call uncertain. V lost 4 bases and J 4 bases, leaving 10 bases between the germline ends. CDR1 and CDR2 (germline): MGHRA, YSYEKL. The CDR3 contains 13 residues. DNA of the CDR3: TGCGCCAGCAGCCCGTCTTCCTTCACTGAAGCTTTCTTT. It specifies CASSPSSFTEAFF.

The CDR3 nucleotides read TGTGCCAGCAGCGATAGGCAGGGCCATGAGCAGTTCTTC. Its translation is CASSDRQGHEQFF. The rearrangement links TRBV11-3 to TRBJ2-1, with TRBD1 as a possible D gene (5 bases). The V end lost 5 bases, the J end lost 8 bases, and 13 bases lay between the germline ends. CDR3 length: 13 amino acids. The germline V gene encodes CDR1 SGHNT and CDR2 YENEEA.

The V call is TRBV19, the J call TRBJ2-4, with 14 nucleotides matching TRBD2. After removal of 5 bases from V and 1 base from J, the junction contained 13 bases not matched to a gene. This CDR3 region has 20 residues. The germline V gene encodes CDR1 LNHDA and CDR2 SQIVND (reference sequence). CDR3 protein: CASSLREGLAGEGAKNIQYF. CDR3 nucleotide sequence: TGTGCCAGTAGTCTTAGGGAGGGACTAGCGGGAGAGGGGGCCAAAAACATTCAGTACTTC.

The sample holds one count of this clone. The rearrangement links TRBV2 to TRBJ2-7; TRBD2 is a possible D gene (5 bases). Germline V gives CDR1 SNHLY, CDR2 FYNNEI. V was cut by 7 bases and J by 3 bases, with 7 bases left in between. The CDR3 covers 11 residues. CDR3 loop: CASIGDYEQYF. CDR3 DNA: TGTGCCAGCATCGGGGACTACGAGCAGTACTTC. Together with reference TRBV2 and TRBJ2-7, the CDR3 gives the full variable domain: EPEVTQTPSHQVTQMGQEVILRCVPISNHLYFYWYRQILGQKVEFLVSFYNNEISEKSEIFDDQFSVERPDGSNFTLKIRSTKLEDSAMYFCASIGDYEQYFGPGTRLTVT.

This clone appeared a few times. CDR3 region: CAISESVRENTEAFF. The CDR3 DNA follows: TGTGCCATCAGTGAGTCCGTGCGCGAGAACACTGAAGCTTTCTTT. The V gene is TRBV10-3, the J gene TRBJ1-1; D call uncertain. The V end lost 0 bases, the J end lost 1 base, and 9 bases lay between the germline ends. Germline loops: CDR1 ENHRY, CDR2 SYGVKD. This CDR3 contains 15 residues.

The chain joins TRBV5-1 to TRBJ1-5; D gene uncertain. Trimming pared 0 bases from V and 3 bases from J, leaving 10 bases between. This CDR3 contains 15 residues. In germline, CDR1 is SGHRS, CDR2 YFSETQ. The CDR3: CASSLEGRLNQPQHF. The DNA for the CDR3 is TGCGCCAGCAGCTTGGAAGGCAGGCTCAATCAGCCCCAGCATTTT.

This chain links TRBV5-4 with TRBJ1-3; possible D gene TRBD1, 5 bases. Germline V gene sequence: CDR1 SGHNT, CDR2 YYREEE (reference sequence). CDR3 size: 14 residues. The V and J ends lost 1 base and 0 bases respectively, with 5 bases between them. CDR3 region: CASSLQGSGNTIYF. DNA for the CDR3: TGTGCCAGCAGCTTGCAGGGCTCTGGAAACACCATATATTTT.

The chain joins TRBV7-8 to TRBJ2-2; 12 bases match TRBD2. V was clipped by 3 bases and J by 2 bases; unmatched bases: 10. Germline assignment: CDR1 SGHVS and CDR2 FQNEAQ. This CDR3 has 19 residues. The DNA of the CDR3 is TGTGCCAGCAGCTTTTATCCCGCTAGCGGGAGGGCCAACACCGGGGAGCTGTTTTTT. It yields the protein CASSFYPASGRANTGELFF.

The CDR3, as DNA: TGTGCCATCAGCCAAGCCCAGGTTGGCGGGGAGCTGTTTTTT. Its translation: CAISQAQVGGELFF. The chain carries TRBV10-3 and TRBJ2-2, with no clear D. This CDR3 is built from 14 residues. Germline CDR1 reads ENHRY; CDR2 reads SYGVKD. V lost 6 bases and J 7 bases, leaving 15 bases between the germline ends.

V and J are TRBV28 and TRBJ2-3; 14 bases fit TRBD2. Germline V lookup: CDR1 MDHEN, CDR2 SYDVKM. This CDR3 is built from 16 residues. V was clipped by 4 bases and J by 6 bases; unmatched bases: 6. The CDR3 coding sequence is TGTGCCAGCAGTTGGGGACTAGCGGGAGTGGGGGATACGCAGTATTTT. Translation gives CASSWGLAGVGDTQYF.

The chain employs TRBV7-2 and TRBJ2-3, with 12 bases identical to TRBD1. J lost 5 bases, V lost 6 bases, and 12 bases had no gene match. CDR1 and CDR2 from the germline V gene are SGHTA and FQGNSA. CDR3 length: 17 residues. The CDR3 bases are TGTGCCAGCAGTCGAACACCGGGACAGGGGGCCGAAGATACGCAGTATTTT. Translation gives CASSRTPGQGAEDTQYF.

The chain joins TRBV5-1 to TRBJ2-3; 12 nucleotides align to TRBD1. Unmatched junction bases numbered 2, after V lost 0 bases and J lost 3 bases. The germline V gene encodes CDR1 SGHRS and CDR2 YFSETQ. There are 16 residues in the CDR3. CDR3 coding DNA: TGCGCCAGCAGCTTGGGGGACAGGGGGCTGACAGATACGCAGTATTTT. Translating it yields CASSLGDRGLTDTQYF.

The rearrangement joins TRBV28 to TRBJ1-4; 9 nucleotides align to TRBD1. The germline gives CDR1 MDHEN, CDR2 SYDVKM. J lost 7 bases, V lost 6 bases, and 6 bases had no gene match. CDR3 size: 14 residues. CDR3 loop: CASSPGTGLEKLFF. In nucleotides, the CDR3 is TGTGCCAGCAGCCCCGGGACAGGGCTTGAAAAACTGTTTTTT.

V is TRBV5-1 and J is TRBJ2-2, with 11 bases aligning to TRBD2. V dropped 6 bases and J dropped 3; count of bases not matched to a gene: 10. The length of the CDR3 is 17 residues. Germline CDR1 SGHRS, CDR2 YFSETQ. CDR3 nucleotide sequence: TGCGCCAGCACGGGAGGTGGGGGACTAGCGGACACCGGGGAGCTGTTTTTT. Translating gives CASTGGGGLADTGELFF.

This clone was observed once. The rearrangement uses TRBV7-9 and TRBJ2-1, with 9 bases aligning to TRBD2. The V and J ends lost 1 base and 2 bases, in that order; junction bases with no gene match: 3. This CDR3 spans 16 amino acids. Per the germline V gene, CDR1 is SEHNR and CDR2 is FQNEAQ (reference sequence). The CDR3 is CASSLVGGRAYNEQFF. The CDR3 DNA reads TGTGCCAGCAGCTTAGTTGGCGGGAGGGCCTACAATGAGCAGTTCTTC.

The V call is TRBV7-9, the J call TRBJ1-1, with D possibly TRBD1 on 6 matching bases. Trimming cost V 5 bases and J 5 bases, with 12 bases left between them. The CDR3 length is 13 residues. The germline CDR1 and CDR2 sequences are SEHNR and FQNEAQ (reference sequence). CDR3 region: CASSPQGGTEAFF. CDR3 sequence (DNA): TGTGCCAGCAGCCCACAGGGCGGGACTGAAGCTTTCTTT.

V is TRBV27 and J is TRBJ1-1; the match to TRBD1 covers 7 bases. From germline, CDR1 is MNHEY and CDR2 SMNVEV (reference sequence). The CDR3 length is 17 residues. V lost 0 bases to trimming and J lost 5 bases; unmatched junction nucleotides: 12. Here the CDR3 reads CASSLSGTAVLGTEAFF. The CDR3 DNA sequence: TGTGCCAGCAGTTTATCCGGGACAGCGGTCCTTGGGACTGAAGCTTTCTTT.

This clone appeared once. The chain uses TRBV27 and TRBJ1-2, with TRBD1 as a possible D gene (5 bases). The CDR3 length is 15 residues. V was pared by 6 bases and J by 1 base, with 15 bases between. Per germline, CDR1 MNHEY and CDR2 SMNVEV (reference sequence). The CDR3, as DNA: TGTGCCAGCAGCATAACAGGTCCCAATAACTATGGCTACACCTTC. Its protein is CASSITGPNNYGYTF.

V usage is TRBV27 and J usage is TRBJ2-1; the D gene is possibly TRBD2 (6 bases). From germline, CDR1 is MNHEY and CDR2 SMNVEV (reference sequence). The V gene lost 6 bases and the J gene lost 0 bases, with 12 bases spanning the gap. The CDR3 is made up of 15 amino acids. CDR3 loop: CASSRNGGSYNEQFF. CDR3 bases: TGTGCCAGCAGCCGTAACGGGGGCTCCTACAATGAGCAGTTCTTC.

V is TRBV27 and J is TRBJ2-5, with D possibly being TRBD2 (5 bases). Germline-derived CDR1 and CDR2 are MNHEY and SMNVEV (reference sequence). With 2 bases removed from V and 9 bases from J, the gap between germline ends came to 31 bases. The CDR3 length is 19 residues. The CDR3 DNA sequence: TGTGCCAGCAGTTTAAATACCCGGACTTTCACGGGTGCGATGAGGTCCCAGTACTTC. Translated: CASSLNTRTFTGAMRSQYF.